The 7 T cell receptor beta chains below come from one sample, sequenced in a study of prognosis after radiotherapy for stage I lung cancer. From genomic DNA, TCR beta CDR3 was amplified by two-round multiplex PCR. Primers targeting each individual TRBV and TRBJ gene were applied in first-round PCR. TCRdb called the multiplex PCR reads again in MiXCR, with one record for every CDR3 protein. The table lists roughly 27,000 distinct CDR3 sequences, roughly 46% of them singletons, with about 15% in the top ten. Sequenced material: PBMCs, taken before or after stereotactic body radiation therapy (not recorded which). The receptors stem from a donor over 45 with non-small cell lung cancer.

The chain employs TRBV6-2 or TRBV6-3 and TRBJ2-1; a possible D gene is TRBD2 (5 bases). Germline CDR1 is MNHEY and CDR2 is SVGEGT. The germline V and J ends were trimmed by 5 bases and 3 bases, with 17 bases remaining between them. This CDR3 contains 16 residues. CDR3 in DNA: TGTGCCAGCAGTGAAATGGGAGTTGTACACTACAATGAGCAGTTCTTC. Translation: CASSEMGVVHYNEQFF.

To note about this clonotype: The likely explanation is a read error, given a far larger clone one base away. V and J are TRBV7-9 and TRBJ2-7; maybe TRBD2 (6 bases). This CDR3 is 16 amino acids long. V lost 2 bases and J lost 2, with 16 bases in between. CDR1 is SEHNR and CDR2 is FQNEAQ in the germline V gene (reference sequence). The CDR3 nucleotides read TGTGCCAGCAGCTTATCCACTAGCTGGAGAGCCTACGAGCAGTACTTC. The encoded protein is CASSLSTSWRAYEQYF.

Judged by abundance, this clonotype is medium-sized. The chain combines TRBV11-2 with TRBJ1-6; 7 bases are shared with TRBD1. The V gene's germline CDR1 is SGHAT and CDR2 FQNNGV. This CDR3 contains 14 residues. Losses at the gene ends were 1 base for V and 6 bases for J; bases not matched to a gene: 0. The DNA of the CDR3 is TGTGCCAGCAGCTTAGGACAGGGTAATTCACCCCTCCACTTT. Its translation is CASSLGQGNSPLHF. The whole variable domain, remainder taken from reference TRBV11-2 and TRBJ1-6, is EAGVAQSPRYKIIEKRQSVAFWCNPISGHATLYWYQQILGQGPKLLIQFQNNGVVDDSQLPKDRFSAERLKGVDSTLKIQPAKLEDSAVYLCASSLGQGNSPLHFGNGTRLTVT.

The chain recombines TRBV27 with TRBJ2-1, with TRBD2 matching 9 bases. Germline V gene lookup returns CDR1 MNHEY and CDR2 SMNVEV (reference sequence). The trim removed 10 bases at V and 10 bases at J, leaving 14 bases unmatched. The CDR3 sequence is 14 residues long. The CDR3, as DNA: TGTGCCACGCGACGCGGGAGGGCCCTATGGGAGCAGTTCTTC. This sequence encodes CATRRGRALWEQFF.

This clonotype was observed once. This chain links TRBV12-3 or TRBV12-4 with TRBJ1-2, with TRBD1 identical over 7 bases. The CDR3 length is 14 residues. V shed 6 bases and J 8 bases; nucleotides not matched to a gene: 12. The CDR3: CASSFDRANRGYTF. The CDR3 nucleotides read TGTGCCAGCAGCTTCGACAGGGCCAATAGAGGCTACACCTTC.

This clonotype was counted once. A single base is all that separates this from a far larger clone, so a read error is likely. V is TRBV6-8 and J is TRBJ2-5, with TRBD1 as a possible D gene (6 bases). The CDR3 length is 13 residues. Germline assignment: CDR1 MNHGY and CDR2 SAAAGT. The V and J ends lost 10 bases and 4 bases respectively, with 16 bases between them. CDR3 protein: CANSRGDGETQYF. The CDR3 nucleotides are TGTGCCAACAGCAGGGGTGATGGAGAGACCCAGTACTTC.

Details on this clonotype: A much larger clone differs from this one at a single base, so this may be a read error. J is TRBJ2-3 and V is TRBV6-1; perhaps TRBD2 as D (6 bases). The CDR3 totals 14 residues. The V and J ends lost 7 bases and 1 base respectively, with 12 bases between them. Germline lookup yields CDR1 MNHNS and CDR2 SASEGT. The CDR3 spells CASILGTRTDTQYF. Written as DNA, the CDR3 is TGTGCCAGCATCTTAGGGACTCGCACAGATACGCAGTATTTT.